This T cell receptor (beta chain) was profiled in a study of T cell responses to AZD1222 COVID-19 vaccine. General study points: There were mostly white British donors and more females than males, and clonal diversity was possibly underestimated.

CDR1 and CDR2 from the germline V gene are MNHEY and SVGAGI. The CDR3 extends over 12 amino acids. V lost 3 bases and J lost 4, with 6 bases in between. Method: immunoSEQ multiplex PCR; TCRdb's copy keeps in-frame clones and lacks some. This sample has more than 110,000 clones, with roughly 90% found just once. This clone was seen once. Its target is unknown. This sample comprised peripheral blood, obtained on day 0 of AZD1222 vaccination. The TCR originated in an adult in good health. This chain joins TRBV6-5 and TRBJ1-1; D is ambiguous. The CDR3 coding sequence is TGTGCCAGCAGTTATGGCAGCACTGAAGCTTTCTTT. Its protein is CASSYGSTEAFF.